Below, 6 T cell receptor beta chains from the same sample are listed, as sequenced in a study of T cells in women clearing cervical HPV infection. Data came from immunoSEQ multiplex PCR; TCRdb stores just in-frame clones and leaves some out. Its table records some 32,000 clones. Sequencing was performed on blood buffy coat. The receptors here all came from a woman between 18 and 69 years old with a cervical HPV16 infection that either progressed to CIN3+ or cleared (not recorded which).

With respect to this clone: The CDR3 is cut off 3 residues early in the read; its end comes from the germline J gene. V is TRBV19 and J is TRBJ2-7, with D possibly TRBD1 on 6 matching bases. This CDR3 has 15 amino acids. The germline CDR1 and CDR2 sequences are LNHDA and SQIVND (reference sequence). Between the trimmed V and J ends, which lost 3 bases and 1 base, there was a span of 13 bases. The CDR3 sequence is CASSITVGQSYEQYF. The DNA read from the CDR3 is TGTGCCAGTAGTATCACAGTCGGACAGTCCTACGAG.

To note about this clone: The read ends 3 residues early relative to the CDR3; the germline J gene fills the gap. Other nucleotide sequences in the sample specify the same CDR3. This rearrangement joins TRBV18 to TRBJ1-1; possibly TRBD1 for D (5 bases). This CDR3 has 15 residues. Germline V gene lookup returns CDR1 KGHSH and CDR2 LQKENI. The CDR3 loop reads CASSSPGRGQQTAFF. The CDR3 DNA, read in part, is TGTGCCAGCTCATCCCCCGGTAGGGGTCAACAAACG.

Concerning this clone itself: The observed sequence ends 3 residues before the CDR3 terminus, with the missing tail filled in from the germline J gene. The J gene is TRBJ2-5, the V gene TRBV20-1; a possible D gene is TRBD1 (6 bases). The ends were cut back, 0 bases at V and 3 bases at J, with 14 bases in the middle. From germline, CDR1 is DFQATT and CDR2 SNEGSKA (reference sequence). This CDR3 has 15 amino acids. Partial CDR3 DNA: TGCAGTGCTAGAGAGGACAGTTTATCCGAAGAGACC. It translates to CSAREDSLSEET. The entire CDR3 protein is CSAREDSLSEETQYF.

A note on this clone: The CDR3 is cut off 3 residues early in the read; its end comes from the germline J gene. This chain links TRBV19 with TRBJ1-1; D perhaps matches TRBD1 (5 bases). The CDR3 loop spans 16 amino acids. The germline V gene has CDR1 LNHDA and CDR2 SQIVND (reference sequence). The DNA read from the CDR3 is TGTGCCAGTAGTGTGTCCTTCCAGGGATCGGCGGTTGGA. Translated: CASSVSFQGSAVG. The whole CDR3 sequence reads CASSVSFQGSAVGAFF.

A remark on this clone: The CDR3 is cut off 3 residues early in the read; its end comes from the germline J gene. The V gene is TRBV7-3, the J gene TRBJ2-4, with TRBD1 identical over 10 bases. The CDR3 is 13 residues long. The germline CDR1 and CDR2 sequences are SGHTA and FQGTGA. CDR3 sequence reads: CASSSGQGDGQYF. The covered CDR3 bases are TGTGCCAGCAGCTCAGGACAGGGGGACGGT.

On this clone itself: The CDR3 goes on 3 residues after the read ends, and that part is filled in from the germline J gene. V and J are TRBV10-3 and TRBJ1-6; possible D gene TRBD1, 6 bases. The CDR3 length is 14 residues. V lost 8 bases to trimming and J lost 8 bases, with 16 bases between them. Germline V gene data show CDR1 as ENHRY and CDR2 as SYGVKD. CDR3 DNA (partial): TGTGCCATCGGGCAGGGGCGCATGGATTCACCC. It codes for CAIGQGRMDSP. The whole CDR3 reads CAIGQGRMDSPLHF.